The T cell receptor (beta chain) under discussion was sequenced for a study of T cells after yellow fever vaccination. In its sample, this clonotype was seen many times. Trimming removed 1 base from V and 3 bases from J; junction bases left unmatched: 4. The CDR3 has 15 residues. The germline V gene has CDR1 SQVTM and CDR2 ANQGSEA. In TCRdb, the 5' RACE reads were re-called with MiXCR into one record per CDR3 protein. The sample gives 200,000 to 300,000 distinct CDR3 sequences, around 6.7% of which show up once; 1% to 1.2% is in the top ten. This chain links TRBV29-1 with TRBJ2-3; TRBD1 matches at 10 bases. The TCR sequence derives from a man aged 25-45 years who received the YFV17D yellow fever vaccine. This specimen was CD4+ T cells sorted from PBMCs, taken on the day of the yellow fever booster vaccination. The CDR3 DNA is TGCAGCGTTGAAGGCGACAGGGGGCATACAGATACGCAGTATTTT. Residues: CSVEGDRGHTDTQYF.